The clone carrying this TCR beta chain was counted a single time. Only Caucasian adults living in Nashville, Tennessee made up the donor group. These data belong to a study of shared clonotypes between healthy human individuals. The assay was immunoSEQ multiplex PCR, and TCRdb's table has in-frame clones only and misses some. The sample lists about 470,000 clones; 70% to 80% were seen once. Germline lookup yields CDR1 MDHEN and CDR2 SYDVKM. The CDR3 covers 16 residues. Trimming stripped 6 bases from V and 0 bases from J, with 15 bases between. The specimen sequenced was PBMCs. The V and J genes are TRBV28 and TRBJ1-5, with D perhaps TRBD1 (5 bases). The origin of this receptor is a woman in her thirties or forties in good health. Some clones in this sample may be carry-over from other donors' samples. The CDR3 DNA reads TGTGCCAGCAGATGGGGCAGTCTCAATAGCAATCAGCCCCAGCATTTT. Translating gives CASRWGSLNSNQPQHF.